The text below deals with one T cell receptor (beta chain). Its antigen is not identified. This sample was taken from a study of T cell responses to AZD1222 COVID-19 vaccine. The table came from immunoSEQ multiplex PCR; TCRdb's copy has only in-frame clones and leaves some out. The table has 150,000 to 250,000 clones, around 93% seen once. V gave up 0 bases and J gave up 4 bases, with 10 bases separating them. CDR3 size: 14 residues. Germline V gene data show CDR1 as SGHRS and CDR2 as YFSETQ. Recipients boosted at about 4 weeks or about 12 weeks are pooled. The study, taken as a whole, reports: It should be noted that donors were predominantly white British and more often female, and clonal diversity was possibly underestimated. Nearly half of spike-specific TCRs reportedly go after variant regions that carry no mutations.

The sequencing here drew on peripheral blood, taken 28 days after the second AZD1222 dose. The chain has TRBV5-1 and TRBJ1-1; TRBD1 is a possible D gene (6 bases). This sequence originates from an adult who received the AZD1222 COVID-19 vaccine. The CDR3 is CASSLANRVTEAFF. Written as DNA, the CDR3 is TGCGCCAGCAGCTTGGCCAACAGGGTCACTGAAGCTTTCTTT.